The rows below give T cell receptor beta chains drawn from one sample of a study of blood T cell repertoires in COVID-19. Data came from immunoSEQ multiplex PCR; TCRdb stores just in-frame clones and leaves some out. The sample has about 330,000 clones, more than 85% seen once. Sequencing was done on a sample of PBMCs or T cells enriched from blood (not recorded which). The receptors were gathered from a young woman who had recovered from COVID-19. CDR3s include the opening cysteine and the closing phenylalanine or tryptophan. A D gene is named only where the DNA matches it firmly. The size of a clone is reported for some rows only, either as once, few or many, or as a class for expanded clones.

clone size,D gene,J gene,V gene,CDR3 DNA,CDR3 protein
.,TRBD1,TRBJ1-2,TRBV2,TGTGCCAGCAGGGACAGGGGGAATGGCTACACCTTC,CASRDRGNGYTF
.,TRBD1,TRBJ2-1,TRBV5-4,TGTGCCAGCAGCTTCAGTAGGACAGGGTATTACAATGAGCAGTTCTTC,CASSFSRTGYYNEQFF
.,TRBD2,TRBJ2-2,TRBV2,TGTGCCAGCAAAGAGGGGAGGGACACCGGGGAGCTGTTTTTT,CASKEGRDTGELFF
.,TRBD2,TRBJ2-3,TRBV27,TGTGCCAGCAGTTTAGAGCGGGGGAGTCGAGATACGCAGTATTTT,CASSLERGSRDTQYF
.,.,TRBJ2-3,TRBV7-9,TGTGCCAGCAGCGAAGACAGGGGGCGTCAAGGACTAGCGATAGATACGCAGTATTTT,CASSEDRGRQGLAIDTQYF
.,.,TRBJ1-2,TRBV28,TGTGCCAGCAGCGCCCCGCCAGGATATGGCTACACCTTC,CASSAPPGYGYTF
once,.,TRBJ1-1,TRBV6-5,TGTGCCAGCAGTTACCAGGAGGGGAACACTGAAGCTTTCTTT,CASSYQEGNTEAFF
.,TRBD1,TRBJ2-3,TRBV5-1,TGCGCCAGCAGCGGCTCGGTGACAGGGGGTCCAGATACGCAGTATTTT,CASSGSVTGGPDTQYF
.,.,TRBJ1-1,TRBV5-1,TGCGCCAGCAGCCGGGAGCGGACTCAAGGTTGGAGGGCTGAAGCTTTCTTT,CASSRERTQGWRAEAFF
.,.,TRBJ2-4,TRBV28,TGTGCCAGCAGTATCCCGACAGAGGCCAAAAACATTCAGTACTTC,CASSIPTEAKNIQYF
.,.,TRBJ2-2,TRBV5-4,TGTGCCAGCAGCTTGGGGCAGGGGGGTACCGGGGAGCTGTTTTTT,CASSLGQGGTGELFF
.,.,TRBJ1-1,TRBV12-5,TGTGCTAGTGGTGGAGGAGGGACTGAAGCTTTCTTT,CASGGGGTEAFF
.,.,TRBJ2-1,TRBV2,TGTGCCAGCAGTGATAGGGGGGGCCAATTTTACAATGAGCAGTTCTTC,CASSDRGGQFYNEQFF
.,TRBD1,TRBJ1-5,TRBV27,TGTGCCAGCAGCCCCCGGACAGGGAGCAATCAGCCCCAGCATTTT,CASSPRTGSNQPQHF
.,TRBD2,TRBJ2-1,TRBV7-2,TGTGCCAGCAGGCCCTTGACTAGCCGGAATTCCTACAATGAGCAGTTCTTC,CASRPLTSRNSYNEQFF
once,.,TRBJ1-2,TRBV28,TGTGCCAGCGGACAAGTCTATGGCTACACCTTC,CASGQVYGYTF
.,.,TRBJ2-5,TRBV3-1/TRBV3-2,TGTGCCAGCAGACTCCGAGGAGGGGCCAAAGAGACCCAGTACTTC,CASRLRGGAKETQYF
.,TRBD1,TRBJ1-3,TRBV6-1,TGTGCCAGCAGTGATCCGGGACAGGGAGCTGGAAACACCATATATTTT,CASSDPGQGAGNTIYF